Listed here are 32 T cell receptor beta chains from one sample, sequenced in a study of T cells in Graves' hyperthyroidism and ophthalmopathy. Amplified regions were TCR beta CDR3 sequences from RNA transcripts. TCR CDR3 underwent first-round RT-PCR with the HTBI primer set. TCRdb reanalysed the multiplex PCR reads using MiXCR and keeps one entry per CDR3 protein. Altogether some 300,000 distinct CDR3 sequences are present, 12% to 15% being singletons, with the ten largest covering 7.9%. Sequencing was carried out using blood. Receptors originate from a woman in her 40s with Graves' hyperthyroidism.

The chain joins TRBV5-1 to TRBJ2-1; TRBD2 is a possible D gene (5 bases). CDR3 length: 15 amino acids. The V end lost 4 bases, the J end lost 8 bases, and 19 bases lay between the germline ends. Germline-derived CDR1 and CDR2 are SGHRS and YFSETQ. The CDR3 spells CASSPGSLAGDEQFF. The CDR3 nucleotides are TGCGCCAGCAGCCCGGGATCCCTCGCCGGCGATGAGCAGTTCTTC.

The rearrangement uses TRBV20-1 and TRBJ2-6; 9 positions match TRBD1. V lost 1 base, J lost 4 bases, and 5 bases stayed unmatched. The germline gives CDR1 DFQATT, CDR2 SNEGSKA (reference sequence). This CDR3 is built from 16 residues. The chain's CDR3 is CSARVQGAGGANVLTF. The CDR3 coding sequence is TGCAGTGCTAGAGTACAGGGGGCAGGGGGGGCCAACGTCCTGACTTTC.

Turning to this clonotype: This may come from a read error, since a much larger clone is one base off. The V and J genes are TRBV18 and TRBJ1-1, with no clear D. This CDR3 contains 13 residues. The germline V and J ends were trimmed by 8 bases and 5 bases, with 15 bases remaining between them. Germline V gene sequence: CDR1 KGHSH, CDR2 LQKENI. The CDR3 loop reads CASPSDDWTEAFF. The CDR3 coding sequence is TGTGCCAGCCCTTCGGACGATTGGACTGAAGCTTTCTTT.

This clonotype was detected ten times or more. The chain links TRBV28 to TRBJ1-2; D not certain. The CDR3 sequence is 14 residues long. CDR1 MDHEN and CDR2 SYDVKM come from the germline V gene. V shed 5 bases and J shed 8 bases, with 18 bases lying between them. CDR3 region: CASSQPGGVLGYTF. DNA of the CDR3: TGTGCCAGCAGTCAACCGGGCGGTGTCCTGGGCTACACCTTC.

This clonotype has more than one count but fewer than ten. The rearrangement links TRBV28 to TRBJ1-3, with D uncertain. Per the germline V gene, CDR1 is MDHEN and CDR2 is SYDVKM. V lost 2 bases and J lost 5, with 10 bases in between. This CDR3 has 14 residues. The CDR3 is CASSLRAGRNTIYF. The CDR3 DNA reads TGTGCCAGCAGTTTAAGGGCAGGAAGAAACACCATATATTTT.

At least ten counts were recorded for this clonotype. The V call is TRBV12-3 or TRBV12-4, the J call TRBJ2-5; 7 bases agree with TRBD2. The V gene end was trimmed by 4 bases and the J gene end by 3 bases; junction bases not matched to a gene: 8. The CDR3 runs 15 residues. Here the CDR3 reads CASSSAGTIEETQYF. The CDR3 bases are TGTGCCAGCAGTTCAGCCGGGACTATTGAAGAGACCCAGTACTTC.

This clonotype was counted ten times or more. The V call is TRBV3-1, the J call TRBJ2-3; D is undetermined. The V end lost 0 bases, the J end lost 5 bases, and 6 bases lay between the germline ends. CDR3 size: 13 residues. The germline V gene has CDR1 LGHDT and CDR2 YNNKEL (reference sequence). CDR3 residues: CASSQEYGDTQYF. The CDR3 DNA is TGTGCCAGCAGCCAAGAATACGGAGATACGCAGTATTTT.

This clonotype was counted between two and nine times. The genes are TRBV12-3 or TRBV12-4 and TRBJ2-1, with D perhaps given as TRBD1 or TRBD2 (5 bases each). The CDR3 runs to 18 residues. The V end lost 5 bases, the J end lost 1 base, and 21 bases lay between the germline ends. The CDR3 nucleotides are TGTGCCAGCAGTCCTTCCCCCGGGACCTACTGGTCCTACAATGAGCAGTTCTTC. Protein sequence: CASSPSPGTYWSYNEQFF.

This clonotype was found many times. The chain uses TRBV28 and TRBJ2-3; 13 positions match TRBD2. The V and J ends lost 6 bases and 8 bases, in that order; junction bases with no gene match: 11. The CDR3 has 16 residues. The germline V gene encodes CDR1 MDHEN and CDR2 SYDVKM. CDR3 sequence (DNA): TGTGCCAGCAGCCCGCGGACTAGCGGGAGATTTGGTACGCAGTATTTT. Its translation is CASSPRTSGRFGTQYF.

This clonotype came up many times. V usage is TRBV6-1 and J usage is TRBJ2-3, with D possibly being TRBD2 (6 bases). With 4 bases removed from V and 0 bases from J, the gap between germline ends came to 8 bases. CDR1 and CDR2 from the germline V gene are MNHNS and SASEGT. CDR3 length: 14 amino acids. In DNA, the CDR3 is TGTGCCAGCAGTGGACTAGAAAGCACAGATACGCAGTATTTT. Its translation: CASSGLESTDTQYF.

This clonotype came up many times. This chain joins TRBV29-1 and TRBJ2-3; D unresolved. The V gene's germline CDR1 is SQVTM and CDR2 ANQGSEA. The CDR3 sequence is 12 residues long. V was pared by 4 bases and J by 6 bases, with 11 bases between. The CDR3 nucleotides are TGCAGCGTTGCGCTACCCCTCGATACGCAGTATTTT. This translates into CSVALPLDTQYF.

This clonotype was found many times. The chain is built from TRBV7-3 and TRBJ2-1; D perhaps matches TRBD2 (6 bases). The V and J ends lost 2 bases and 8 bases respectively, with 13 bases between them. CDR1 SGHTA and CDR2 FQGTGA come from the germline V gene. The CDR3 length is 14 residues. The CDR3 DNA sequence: TGTGCCAGCAGCTTATTCGGGAGTGGGTATGAGCAGTTCTTC. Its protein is CASSLFGSGYEQFF.

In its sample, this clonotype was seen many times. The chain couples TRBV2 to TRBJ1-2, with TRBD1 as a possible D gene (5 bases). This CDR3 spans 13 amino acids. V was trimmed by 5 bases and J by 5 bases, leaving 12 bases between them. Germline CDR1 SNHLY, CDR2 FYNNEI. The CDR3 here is CASSLQDLYGYTF. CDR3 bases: TGTGCCAGCAGTTTACAGGACCTTTATGGCTACACCTTC.

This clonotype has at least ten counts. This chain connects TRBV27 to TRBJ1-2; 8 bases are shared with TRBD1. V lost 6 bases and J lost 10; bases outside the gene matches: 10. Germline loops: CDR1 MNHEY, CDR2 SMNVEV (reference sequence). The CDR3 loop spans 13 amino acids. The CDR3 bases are TGTGCCAGCAGGAGCTCGGGACAGGTCTTCTACACCTTC. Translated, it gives CASRSSGQVFYTF.

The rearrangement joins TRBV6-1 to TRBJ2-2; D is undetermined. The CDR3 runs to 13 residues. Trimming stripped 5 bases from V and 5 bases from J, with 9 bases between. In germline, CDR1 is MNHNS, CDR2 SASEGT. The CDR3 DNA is TGTGCCAGCAGTCTGGACGGGACCGGGGAGCTGTTTTTT. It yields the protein CASSLDGTGELFF.

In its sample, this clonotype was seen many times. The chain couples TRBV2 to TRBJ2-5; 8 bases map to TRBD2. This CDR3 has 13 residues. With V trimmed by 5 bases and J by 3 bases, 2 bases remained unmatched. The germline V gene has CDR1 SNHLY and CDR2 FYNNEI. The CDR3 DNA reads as TGTGCCAGCAGTATACTAGCGGAAGAGACCCAGTACTTC. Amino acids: CASSILAEETQYF.

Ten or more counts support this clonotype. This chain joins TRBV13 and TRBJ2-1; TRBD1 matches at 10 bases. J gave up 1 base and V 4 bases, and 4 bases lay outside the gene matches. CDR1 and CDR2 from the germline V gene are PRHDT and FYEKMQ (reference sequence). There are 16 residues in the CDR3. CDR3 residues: CASSSGTGVSYNEQFF. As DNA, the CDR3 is TGTGCCAGCAGCTCCGGGACAGGGGTATCCTACAATGAGCAGTTCTTC. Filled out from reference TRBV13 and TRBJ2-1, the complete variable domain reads AAGVIQSPRHLIKEKRETATLKCYPIPRHDTVYWYQQGPGQDPQFLISFYEKMQSDKGSIPDRFSAQQFSDYHSELNMSSLELGDSALYFCASSSGTGVSYNEQFFGPGTRLTVL.

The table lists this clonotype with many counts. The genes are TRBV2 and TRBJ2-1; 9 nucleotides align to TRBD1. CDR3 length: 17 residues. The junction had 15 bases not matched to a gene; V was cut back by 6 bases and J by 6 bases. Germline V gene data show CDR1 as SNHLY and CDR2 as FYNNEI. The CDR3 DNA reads TGTGCCAGCAGCCAACAAACAGGGGGCCGGGGGGTCAATGAGCAGTTCTTC. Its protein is CASSQQTGGRGVNEQFF.

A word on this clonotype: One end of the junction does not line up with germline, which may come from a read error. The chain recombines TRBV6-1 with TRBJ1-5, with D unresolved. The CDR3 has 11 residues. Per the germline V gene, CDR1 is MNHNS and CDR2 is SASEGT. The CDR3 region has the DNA TGTGCCACCAGTGATGGACAGCCCCAGCATTTT. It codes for CATSDGQPQHF.

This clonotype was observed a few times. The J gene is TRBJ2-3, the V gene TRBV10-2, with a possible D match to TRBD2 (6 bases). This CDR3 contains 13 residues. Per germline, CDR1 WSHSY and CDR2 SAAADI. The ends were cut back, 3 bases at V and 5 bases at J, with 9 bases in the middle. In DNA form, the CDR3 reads TGCGCCAGCAGTGATCCGGGACTAGATACGCAGTATTTT. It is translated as CASSDPGLDTQYF.

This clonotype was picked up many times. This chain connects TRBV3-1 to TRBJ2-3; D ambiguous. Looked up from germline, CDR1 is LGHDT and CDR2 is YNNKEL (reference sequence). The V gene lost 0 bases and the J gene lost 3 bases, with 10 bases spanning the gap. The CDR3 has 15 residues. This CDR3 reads CASSQDSSPTDTQYF. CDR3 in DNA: TGTGCCAGCAGCCAAGATTCGTCACCAACAGATACGCAGTATTTT.

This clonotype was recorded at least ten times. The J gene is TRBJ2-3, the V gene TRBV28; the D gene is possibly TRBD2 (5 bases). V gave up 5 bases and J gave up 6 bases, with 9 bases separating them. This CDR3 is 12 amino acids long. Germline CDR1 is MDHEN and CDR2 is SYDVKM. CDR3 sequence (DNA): TGTGCCAGCAGTCCCCCGGGGGATACGCAGTATTTT. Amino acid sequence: CASSPPGDTQYF.

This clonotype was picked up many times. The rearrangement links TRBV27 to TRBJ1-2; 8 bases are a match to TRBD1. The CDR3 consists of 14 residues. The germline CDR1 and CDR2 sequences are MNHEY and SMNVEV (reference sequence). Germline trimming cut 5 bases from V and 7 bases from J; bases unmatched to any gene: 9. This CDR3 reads CASSPRDRRTGYTF. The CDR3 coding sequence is TGTGCCAGCAGTCCCCGGGACAGGAGAACTGGCTACACCTTC.

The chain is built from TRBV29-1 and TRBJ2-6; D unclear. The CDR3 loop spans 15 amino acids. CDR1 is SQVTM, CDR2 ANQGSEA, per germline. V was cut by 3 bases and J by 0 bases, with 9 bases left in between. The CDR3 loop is CSVDDWSSGANVLTF. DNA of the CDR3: TGCAGCGTTGATGACTGGAGCTCTGGGGCCAACGTCCTGACTTTC. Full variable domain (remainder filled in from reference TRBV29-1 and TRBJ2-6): SAVISQKPSRDICQRGTSLTIQCQVDSQVTMMFWYRQQPGQSLTLIATANQGSEATYESGFVIDKFPISRPNLTFSTLTVSNMSPEDSSIYLCSVDDWSSGANVLTFGAGSRLTVL.

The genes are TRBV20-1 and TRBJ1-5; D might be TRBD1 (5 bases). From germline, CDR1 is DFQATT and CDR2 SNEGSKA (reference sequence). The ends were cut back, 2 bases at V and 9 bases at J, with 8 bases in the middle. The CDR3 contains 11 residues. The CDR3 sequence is CSARSQGPQHF. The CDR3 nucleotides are TGCAGTGCTAGATCCCAGGGGCCCCAGCATTTT.

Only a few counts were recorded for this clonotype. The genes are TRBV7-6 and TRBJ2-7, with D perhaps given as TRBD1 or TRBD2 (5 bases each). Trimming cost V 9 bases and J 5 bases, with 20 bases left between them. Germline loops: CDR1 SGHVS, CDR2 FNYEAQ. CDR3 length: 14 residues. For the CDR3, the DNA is TGTGCCAGTAGTATCAAGATGGGGGTACACGAGCAGTACTTC. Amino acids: CASSIKMGVHEQYF.

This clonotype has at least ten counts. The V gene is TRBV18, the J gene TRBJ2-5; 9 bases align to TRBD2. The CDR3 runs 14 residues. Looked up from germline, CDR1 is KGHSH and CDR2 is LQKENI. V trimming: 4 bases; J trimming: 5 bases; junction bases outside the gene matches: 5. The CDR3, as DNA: TGTGCCAGCTCACTAGCGGGAGATGATGAGACCCAGTACTTC. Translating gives CASSLAGDDETQYF.

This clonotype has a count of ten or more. The CDR3 nucleotides are TGTGCCACATCGCTTGGGACAGGGAGGGGCTACACCTTC. Its protein product is CATSLGTGRGYTF. This sequence joins TRBV28 and TRBJ1-2, with 9 bases identical to TRBD1. Germline V gives CDR1 MDHEN, CDR2 SYDVKM. There are 13 residues in the CDR3. Unmatched junction bases numbered 11, after V lost 10 bases and J lost 8 bases.

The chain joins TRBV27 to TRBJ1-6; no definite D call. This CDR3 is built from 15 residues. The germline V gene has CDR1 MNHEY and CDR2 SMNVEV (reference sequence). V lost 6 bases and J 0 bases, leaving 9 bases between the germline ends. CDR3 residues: CASRMGSSYNSPLHF. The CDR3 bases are TGTGCCAGCAGGATGGGGAGCTCCTATAATTCACCCCTCCACTTT.

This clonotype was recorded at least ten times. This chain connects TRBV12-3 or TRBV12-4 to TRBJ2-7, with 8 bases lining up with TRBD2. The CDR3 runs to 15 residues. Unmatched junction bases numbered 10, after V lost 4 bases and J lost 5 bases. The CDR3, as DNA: TGTGCCAGCAGTTCTTCAGCGGGAGTCGTCGACGAGCAGTACTTC. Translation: CASSSSAGVVDEQYF.

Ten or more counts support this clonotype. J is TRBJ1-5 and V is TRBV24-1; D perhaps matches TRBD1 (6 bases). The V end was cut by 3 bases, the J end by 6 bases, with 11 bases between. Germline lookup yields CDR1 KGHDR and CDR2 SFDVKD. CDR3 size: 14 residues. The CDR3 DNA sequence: TGTGCCACCAGTGATGAGAAGGGGGGTCAGCCCCAGCATTTT. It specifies CATSDEKGGQPQHF.

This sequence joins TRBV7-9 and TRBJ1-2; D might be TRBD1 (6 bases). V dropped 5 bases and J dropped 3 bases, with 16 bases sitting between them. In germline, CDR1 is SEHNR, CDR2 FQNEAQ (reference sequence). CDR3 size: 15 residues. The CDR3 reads CASSLQADRYYGYTF. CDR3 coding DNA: TGTGCCAGCAGCCTACAAGCGGACAGATACTATGGCTACACCTTC.